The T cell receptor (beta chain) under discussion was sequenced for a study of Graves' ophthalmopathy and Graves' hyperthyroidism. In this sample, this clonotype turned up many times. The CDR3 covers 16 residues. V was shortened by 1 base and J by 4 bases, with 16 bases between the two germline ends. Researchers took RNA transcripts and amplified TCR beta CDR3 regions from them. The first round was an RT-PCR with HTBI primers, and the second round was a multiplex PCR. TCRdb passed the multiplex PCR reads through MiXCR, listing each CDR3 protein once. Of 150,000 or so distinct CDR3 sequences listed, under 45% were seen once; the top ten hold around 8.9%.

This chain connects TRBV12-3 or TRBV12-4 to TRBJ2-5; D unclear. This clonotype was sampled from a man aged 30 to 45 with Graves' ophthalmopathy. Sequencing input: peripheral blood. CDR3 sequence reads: CASSLGGASYPETQYF. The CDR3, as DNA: TGTGCCAGCAGTTTAGGCGGCGCCTCCTACCCAGAGACCCAGTACTTC.